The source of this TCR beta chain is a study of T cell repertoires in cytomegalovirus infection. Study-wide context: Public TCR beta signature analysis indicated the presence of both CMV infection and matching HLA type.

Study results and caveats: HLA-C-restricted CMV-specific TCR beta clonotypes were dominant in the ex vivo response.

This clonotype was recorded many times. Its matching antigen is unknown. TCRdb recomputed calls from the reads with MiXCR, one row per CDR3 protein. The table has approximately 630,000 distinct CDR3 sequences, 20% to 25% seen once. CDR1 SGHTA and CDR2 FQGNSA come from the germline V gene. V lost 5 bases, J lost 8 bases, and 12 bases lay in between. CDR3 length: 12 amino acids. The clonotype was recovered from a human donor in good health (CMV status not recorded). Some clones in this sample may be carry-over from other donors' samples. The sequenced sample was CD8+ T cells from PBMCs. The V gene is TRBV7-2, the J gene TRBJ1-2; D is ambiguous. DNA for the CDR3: TGTGCCAGCAGCCTCTCCGGCCTAGGCTACACCTTC. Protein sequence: CASSLSGLGYTF. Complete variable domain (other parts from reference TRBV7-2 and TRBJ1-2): GAGVSQSPSNKVTEKGKDVELRCDPISGHTALYWYRQSLGQGLEFLIYFQGNSAPDKSGLPSDRFSAERTGGSVSTLTIQRTQQEDSAVYLCASSLSGLGYTFGSGTRLTVV.